These T cell receptor beta chains were read from a single sample in a study of human T cells and chemical hapten exposure. TCRdb independently ran MiXCR on the RACE reads; one entry per CDR3 protein. The repertoire consists of around 180,000 distinct CDR3 sequences, with just under 30% occurring once and the leading ten covering about 2.8%. The material sequenced was whole blood, taken in connection with sensitization to the hapten diphenylcyclopropenone (DPC). The source is a woman in her twenties or thirties with alopecia areata. Some clones in this sample may be carry-over from other donors' samples. CDR3s include the opening cysteine and the closing phenylalanine or tryptophan. A D gene is named only where the DNA matches it firmly. Some rows have no size entry. The others give once, few or many, or a class for an expanded clone.

V gene	clone size	J gene	D gene	CDR3 DNA	CDR3 protein
TRBV6-2/TRBV6-3	-	TRBJ1-5	-	TGTGCCAGCAGCCGGGACTTATATAGCAATCAGCCCCAGCATTTT	CASSRDLYSNQPQHF
TRBV29-1	-	TRBJ2-1	TRBD1	TGCAGCGTTGCGGGCGACAGGGCGAGAGGTGAGCAGTTCTTC	CSVAGDRARGEQFF
TRBV2	-	TRBJ2-7	TRBD1	TGTGCCAGCAGGGGCCGTGGACAGGCGTACTACGAGCAGTACTTC	CASRGRGQAYYEQYF
TRBV20-1	-	TRBJ2-7	-	TGCAGTGCTAGAGATCCGGCGGGGCCCTCCTACGAGCAGTACTTC	CSARDPAGPSYEQYF
TRBV28	-	TRBJ1-5	-	TGTGCCAGCAGTGCCGCCAGGGGATTTGGCAATCAGCCCCAGCATTTT	CASSAARGFGNQPQHF
TRBV28	-	TRBJ2-3	-	TGTGCCAGCGGCATATACCGGGACCCCACAGATACGCAGTATTTT	CASGIYRDPTDTQYF
TRBV28	-	TRBJ1-4	-	TGTGCCAGCAGTTCCCCCCACCAAAAGGAAAAACTGTTTTTT	CASSSPHQKEKLFF
TRBV7-8	-	TRBJ2-1	TRBD2	TGTGCCAGCAGCTTAGGTCTAGCGGGAGGAGACAATGAGCAGTTCTTC	CASSLGLAGGDNEQFF
TRBV6-2/TRBV6-3	few	TRBJ1-6	TRBD1	TGTGCCAGCAGTTACCGTCGACAGGGACAACCCCTCCACTTT	CASSYRRQGQPLHF
TRBV5-1	-	TRBJ2-1	TRBD2	TGCGCCAGCAAGGGCGGGAGGGCTGTTGAGCAGTTCTTC	CASKGGRAVEQFF
TRBV29-1	-	TRBJ2-1	TRBD2	TGCAGCGTTCGGCAACTAGCGGGAGAGTACAATGAGCAGTTCTTC	CSVRQLAGEYNEQFF
TRBV12-3/TRBV12-4	-	TRBJ1-5	TRBD1	TGTGCCAGCAGTAGGACAGGGGCGCAGCCCCAGCATTTT	CASSRTGAQPQHF
TRBV15	few	TRBJ1-1	-	TGTGCCACCAGCAGAGATCTGGTGGGTTTGACTGAAGCTTTCTTT	CATSRDLVGLTEAFF
TRBV29-1	-	TRBJ2-3	TRBD2	TGCAGCGTCTTACTAGCGACCGGCACAGATACGCAGTATTTT	CSVLLATGTDTQYF
TRBV20-1	-	TRBJ1-2	-	TGCAGTGCTACCGACAGCCCCCGGAGCTATGGCTACACCTTC	CSATDSPRSYGYTF
TRBV21-1	-	TRBJ2-1	-	TGTGCCAGCAGCAAAGTAGACCTATACAATGAGCAGTTCTTC	CASSKVDLYNEQFF
TRBV4-2	many	TRBJ1-4	-	TGTGCCAGCAGCCAAAACAGGGCGGAAAAACTGTTTTTT	CASSQNRAEKLFF
TRBV7-2	-	TRBJ1-4	TRBD1	TGTGCCAGCAGCCATTGGCCGGGACAGGGGAATGAAAAACTGTTTTTT	CASSHWPGQGNEKLFF
TRBV2	-	TRBJ1-5	TRBD1	TGTGCCAGCAGTGGGGGACAGGCGGGTGTTCGGGGCCTTAGGCATTTT	CASSGGQAGVRGLRHF
TRBV4-3	-	TRBJ1-6	-	TGCGCCAGCAGCCGACAGTTGAATTCACCCCTCCACTTT	CASSRQLNSPLHF
TRBV28	few	TRBJ2-1	TRBD2	TGTGCCAGCAGATCCCAAGCGGGGAATGAGCAGTTCTTC	CASRSQAGNEQFF
TRBV4-3	-	TRBJ1-2	TRBD1	TGCGCCAGCAGCCGCCGAAATACAGGGGATGGCTACACCTTC	CASSRRNTGDGYTF
TRBV7-2	-	TRBJ1-2	-	TGTGCCAGCAGCTTCGCCAGGGCCTCGAGTGGCTACACCTTC	CASSFARASSGYTF
TRBV28	many	TRBJ2-7	TRBD1	TGTGCCAGCAGAACGACAGGGGTATCCTACGAGCAGTACTTC	CASRTTGVSYEQYF
TRBV7-6	-	TRBJ1-5	TRBD1	TGTGCCAGCAGCCCACAGGACAGGGGCATCCCTAATCAGCCCCAGCATTTT	CASSPQDRGIPNQPQHF
TRBV28	many	TRBJ1-2	-	TGTGCCAGCAGTTTATTGCGGTCCAGGGAGATTCCGGGGGGCTACACCTTC	CASSLLRSREIPGGYTF
TRBV14	few	TRBJ2-1	-	TGTGCCAGCAGCCAAGGTCCGGGACGGCACAATGAGCAGTTCTTC	CASSQGPGRHNEQFF
TRBV12-3/TRBV12-4	many	TRBJ2-7	-	TGTGCCAGCAGTCTCCTAGGGGAGCAGTACTTC	CASSLLGEQYF
TRBV6-2/TRBV6-3	few	TRBJ2-3	TRBD2	TGTGCCAGCAGGCTAGCGGGGGTACCGGATACGCAGTATTTT	CASRLAGVPDTQYF
TRBV28	few	TRBJ1-1	TRBD1	TGTGCCAGCATAACCGGACAGGGGGCAAGAAACACTGAAGCTTTCTTT	CASITGQGARNTEAFF
TRBV5-6	-	TRBJ1-1	-	TGTGCCAGCAGCTTGGGACAGTTAATGAACACTGAAGCTTTCTTT	CASSLGQLMNTEAFF
TRBV7-2	few	TRBJ1-4	TRBD1	TGTGCCAGCACAGGACAGGGGGGGGAAAAACTGTTTTTT	CASTGQGGEKLFF
TRBV20-1	-	TRBJ1-6	-	TGCAGTGCTAGAGATGGGAGCTCCTATAATTCACCCCTCCACTTT	CSARDGSSYNSPLHF
TRBV6-5	few	TRBJ2-2	TRBD2	TGTGCCAGCAGTTCTCCCGGCCTAGCGGGAGTCTCCACCGGGGAGCTGTTTTTT	CASSSPGLAGVSTGELFF
TRBV4-3	-	TRBJ1-3	-	TGCGCCAGCAGCCAAATACAGGATTTCTCTGGAAACACCATATATTTT	CASSQIQDFSGNTIYF
TRBV12-3/TRBV12-4	-	TRBJ2-7	TRBD2	TGTGCCAGCAATAAAGCGGGAATGAACGAGCAGTACTTC	CASNKAGMNEQYF
TRBV6-5	-	TRBJ1-2	-	TGTGCCAGCAGTTCACTGGTCGCGGGAGCGGACTATGGCTACACCTTC	CASSSLVAGADYGYTF
TRBV28	few	TRBJ2-7	TRBD1	TGTGCCAGCAGTCCTCCAGGGGGCGCGGACCGCTCCTACGAGCAGTACTTC	CASSPPGGADRSYEQYF
TRBV7-9	-	TRBJ2-5	-	TGTGCCAGCAGCTTCCTTAGCTTGGGGAAGACCCAGTACTTC	CASSFLSLGKTQYF
TRBV5-8	few	TRBJ1-2	TRBD1	TGTGCCAGCAGCGTAAAACAGGGGGCCCTTGGCTACACCTTC	CASSVKQGALGYTF
TRBV30	few	TRBJ1-3	-	TGTGCCTGGACGTTCGGTAGAAACACCATATATTTT	CAWTFGRNTIYF
TRBV5-1	-	TRBJ1-1	-	TGCGCCAGCAGCTTGGGTCTTCCTGGGACTGAAGCTTTCTTT	CASSLGLPGTEAFF
TRBV7-9	-	TRBJ2-1	-	TGTGCCAGCAGCTTAGTAGGGGAAGAGCAGTTCTTC	CASSLVGEEQFF
TRBV18	-	TRBJ1-1	-	TGTGCCAGCCAAAGGGATGTTGCAACGAACACTGAAGCTTTCTTT	CASQRDVATNTEAFF
TRBV5-4	few	TRBJ2-6	-	TGTGCCAGCACCGTCGGGGCCAACGTCCTGACTTTC	CASTVGANVLTF
TRBV28	many	TRBJ2-1	TRBD2	TGTGCCAGCAGCCTAACTATAGCGGGAGGGATGCTTGAGCAGTTCTTC	CASSLTIAGGMLEQFF
TRBV28	few	TRBJ1-2	TRBD1	TGTGCCAGCAGTGAGACAGGGATCGGTGGCTACACCTTC	CASSETGIGGYTF
TRBV15	-	TRBJ2-5	-	TGTGCCACCAGCAGAGGGAGGACTAGGGGGGAAGAGACCCAGTACTTC	CATSRGRTRGEETQYF
TRBV20-1	-	TRBJ2-4	TRBD1	TGCAGCGCCGGGACAGGGGGCTTTGGAAACATTCAGTACTTC	CSAGTGGFGNIQYF
TRBV20-1	few	TRBJ2-1	-	TGCAGTGCTAGCCACCTTCTAGGGGAGCAGTTCTTC	CSASHLLGEQFF
TRBV10-3	-	TRBJ2-3	TRBD2	TGTGCCATCAGCGAAGGACTAGCGGGAGGGGATACGCAGTATTTT	CAISEGLAGGDTQYF